This TCR beta chain derives from a study of T cell changes during pregnancy in multiple sclerosis. Between the trimmed V and J ends, which lost 0 bases and 1 base, there was a span of 11 bases. Germline CDR1 and CDR2: SGHTS and YDEGEE. The CDR3 loop spans 15 amino acids. The protocol was immunoSEQ multiplex PCR, while the TCRdb copy is restricted to in-frame clones and leaves out a portion. This table has more than 30,000 clones, around 94% appearing once. This sequence was found in a female donor with multiple sclerosis, enrolled in a pregnancy study. The rearrangement links TRBV5-8 to TRBJ2-7, with D possibly TRBD2 on 6 matching bases. The sample taken for sequencing was PBMCs (not recorded whether the cells were cultured). The CDR3 DNA reads TGTGCCAGCAGCTTGGCGTTTGGGAGGTCCTACGAGCAGTACTTC. Translated, it gives CASSLAFGRSYEQYF.